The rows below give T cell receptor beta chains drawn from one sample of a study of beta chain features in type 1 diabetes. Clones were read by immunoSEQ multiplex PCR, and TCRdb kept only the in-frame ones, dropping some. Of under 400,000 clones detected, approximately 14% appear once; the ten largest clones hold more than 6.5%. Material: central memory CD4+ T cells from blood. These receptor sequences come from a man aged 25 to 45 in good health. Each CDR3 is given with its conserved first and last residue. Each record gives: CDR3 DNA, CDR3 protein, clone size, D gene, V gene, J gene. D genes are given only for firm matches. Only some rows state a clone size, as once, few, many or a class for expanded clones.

TGTGCCAGCAGGGGAACAGGGTTGAACACTGAAGCTTTCTTT	CASRGTGLNTEAFF	few	NA	TRBV27	TRBJ1-1
TGTGCCAGTAACTCCAGGGCGAGGGATCAGCCCCAGCATTTT	CASNSRARDQPQHF	NA	NA	TRBV19	TRBJ1-5
TGTGCCAGCAGCTTAAGGGGGCTCCAGCCCCAGCATTTT	CASSLRGLQPQHF	NA	TRBD1	TRBV11-1	TRBJ1-5
TGCGCCAGCAGCTTGTCGAGGACTCAAGAGACCCAGTACTTC	CASSLSRTQETQYF	few	NA	TRBV5-1	TRBJ2-5
TGTGCCATCAGTGATACGGGACAGGGAAAGATCTATGGCTACACCTTC	CAISDTGQGKIYGYTF	few	TRBD1	TRBV10-3	TRBJ1-2
TGTGCCAGCAGTGGATACAGGGGGAAGGGTAGCAATCAGCCCCAGCATTTT	CASSGYRGKGSNQPQHF	NA	TRBD1	TRBV6-1	TRBJ1-5
TGCGCCAGCAGCCAGAGCTGGGGGGCGGTCTACGAGCAGTACTTC	CASSQSWGAVYEQYF	NA	NA	TRBV4-1	TRBJ2-7
TGCGCCAGCAGCCTGAGTGTTATCTACGAGCAGTACTTC	CASSLSVIYEQYF	NA	NA	TRBV5-4	TRBJ2-7
TGTGCCAGCAGGGAGGGAGGGGGTGACGAAAAACTGTTTTTT	CASREGGGDEKLFF	NA	NA	TRBV27	TRBJ1-4
TGTGCCAGCAGCTTGGATTTAGGGACAGGGTATGAGCAGTTCTTC	CASSLDLGTGYEQFF	few	TRBD1	TRBV7-2	TRBJ2-1
TGCGCCAGCAGCCTCGGGACTAGCGGCCCGAACAATGAGCAGTTCTTC	CASSLGTSGPNNEQFF	few	TRBD2	TRBV4-3	TRBJ2-1
TGTGCCAGCAGCTTAGCAGACAGGGCCTCCTACAATGAGCAGTTCTTC	CASSLADRASYNEQFF	few	TRBD1	TRBV7-8	TRBJ2-1
TGCAGTGCGGGAGCGGGAGTTGCACTGTTTTTT	CSAGAGVALFF	NA	TRBD2	TRBV20-1	TRBJ2-2
TGTGCCAGCAGCCCCCCCAGGGGAAACATTCAGTACTTC	CASSPPRGNIQYF	few	NA	TRBV7-3	TRBJ2-4
TGCGCCAGCAGCTTCCTGACTACCTCGAACACCGGGGAGCTGTTTTTT	CASSFLTTSNTGELFF	few	NA	TRBV5-1	TRBJ2-2
TGTGGCACTAAACCGAGGGTTATGAACACTGAAGCTTTCTTT	CGTKPRVMNTEAFF	NA	NA	TRBV19	TRBJ1-1
TGTGCCAGCACCTCAGGAGGGGGGGGGCAAGAGACCCAGTACTTC	CASTSGGGGQETQYF	few	NA	TRBV28	TRBJ2-5
TGTGCCAGCAGCTTAGTTAGGTTGGACAGGAATTACCAAGAGACCCAGTACTTC	CASSLVRLDRNYQETQYF	few	TRBD1	TRBV7-7	TRBJ2-5
TGTGCCAGCAGCGTAGGTGGGGGCCGAAGCACCGGGGAGCTGTTTTTT	CASSVGGGRSTGELFF	few	NA	TRBV9	TRBJ2-2
TGTGCCAGCAGCTTACTACTAGCGGGTACCGGGGAGCTGTTTTTT	CASSLLLAGTGELFF	few	TRBD2	TRBV11-2	TRBJ2-2
TGTGCCAGCAGCTTCGGGAACACAGATACGCAGTATTTT	CASSFGNTDTQYF	few	NA	TRBV11-3	TRBJ2-3
TGCGCCAGCAGCCAAGATGTGGGTAGGGGTAGGAATGAGCAGTTCTTC	CASSQDVGRGRNEQFF	NA	NA	TRBV4-1	TRBJ2-1
TGTGCCAGCAGTCCTGCCTCAGGGTCTGGAAACACCATATATTTT	CASSPASGSGNTIYF	NA	NA	TRBV6-6	TRBJ1-3
TGTGCCAGCAGAAGACAGGGGAACACTGAAGCTTTCTTT	CASRRQGNTEAFF	NA	TRBD1	TRBV6-1	TRBJ1-1
TGCGCCAGCAGCTCCGGTATCAGTGAAGCTTTCTTT	CASSSGISEAFF	NA	NA	TRBV5-1	TRBJ1-1
TGTGCCAGCAGCTCGACGAGGTTCTACACCTTC	CASSSTRFYTF	NA	NA	TRBV5-4	TRBJ1-2
TGTGCCAGCAGCTTAGACCGGAACACAGATACGCAGTATTTT	CASSLDRNTDTQYF	NA	NA	TRBV7-2	TRBJ2-3
TGCGCCAGCAGAACAGGGACGGATCAGCCCCAGCATTTT	CASRTGTDQPQHF	NA	NA	TRBV10-2	TRBJ1-5
TGTGCCAGCAGCCGACAGGGGGGCGGCACCGGGGAGCTGTTTTTT	CASSRQGGGTGELFF	NA	TRBD1	TRBV11-2	TRBJ2-2